Below, one T cell receptor beta chain is given with its context. The antigen is not known. This record comes from a study of graft-versus-host responses after intestinal transplantation. At the level of the study: All recipients were transplanted with multivisceral, liver-intestinal, or isolated intestinal grafts.

Findings of the study overall: Some GvH clones were seen earlier in gut or blood, suggesting intestinal origin. Allografts of patients with graft-donor T cell macrochimerism showed high graft-versus-host to host-versus-graft clone ratios.

The V end was cut by 7 bases, the J end by 0 bases, with 22 bases between. Germline V gives CDR1 SGHVS, CDR2 FNYEAQ. This CDR3 contains 17 residues. Method: immunoSEQ multiplex PCR; TCRdb's copy keeps in-frame clones and lacks some. The repertoire holds 50,000 to 80,000 clones, approximately 91% seen once, with about 1.7% in the top ten. The specimen was unstimulated CD8+ T cells sorted from spleen or lymph node cells, collected before transplant. This chain joins TRBV7-6 and TRBJ2-7; weak D call: TRBD2 (5 bases). The receptor's source is a human donor who was the organ donor for an intestinal transplant. Written as DNA, the CDR3 is TGTGCCAGCACCCAACCAGGTCGCGGGTTTAACTCCTACGAGCAGTACTTC. Its translation: CASTQPGRGFNSYEQYF. Full variable domain (outside the CDR3, taken from reference TRBV7-6 and TRBJ2-7): GAGVSQSPRYKVTKRGQDVALRCDPISGHVSLYWYRQALGQGPEFLTYFNYEAQQDKSGLPNDRFSAERPEGSISTLTIQRTEQRDSAMYRCASTQPGRGFNSYEQYFGPGTRLTVT.